This T cell receptor beta chain was identified during a study of blood T cell repertoires in COVID-19. Two negative PCRs, clearance, or symptom resolution characterized the recovered Cohort 3 donors. CDR1 and CDR2 from the germline V gene are LNHDA and SQIVND (reference sequence). Losses at the gene ends were 5 bases for V and 6 bases for J; bases not matched to a gene: 0. This CDR3 is built from 13 residues. Profiled with immunoSEQ multiplex PCR; TCRdb holds only in-frame clones, not every one. Of around 250,000 clones in the sample, approximately 82% were seen once. The chain carries TRBV19 and TRBJ2-1, with TRBD2 identical over 11 bases. The source material was PBMCs or T cells enriched from blood (not recorded which). The origin of this receptor is a man aged 40-55 years who had recovered from COVID-19. The CDR3 DNA follows: TGTGCCAGTAGTCTAGCGGGGGGCAATGAGCAGTTCTTC. Protein: CASSLAGGNEQFF.